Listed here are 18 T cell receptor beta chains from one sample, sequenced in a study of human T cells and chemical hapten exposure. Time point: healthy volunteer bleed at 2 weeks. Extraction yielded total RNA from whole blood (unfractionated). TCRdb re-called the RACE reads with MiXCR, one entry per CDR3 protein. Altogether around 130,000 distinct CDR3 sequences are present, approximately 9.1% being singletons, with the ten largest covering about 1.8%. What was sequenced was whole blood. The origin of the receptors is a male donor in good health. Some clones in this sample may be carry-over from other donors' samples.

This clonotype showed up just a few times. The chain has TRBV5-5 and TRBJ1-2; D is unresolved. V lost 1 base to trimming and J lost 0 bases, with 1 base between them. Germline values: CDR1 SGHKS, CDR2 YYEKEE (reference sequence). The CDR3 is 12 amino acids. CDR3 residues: CASSLSNYGYTF. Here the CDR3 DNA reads TGTGCCAGCAGCTTGTCTAACTATGGCTACACCTTC.

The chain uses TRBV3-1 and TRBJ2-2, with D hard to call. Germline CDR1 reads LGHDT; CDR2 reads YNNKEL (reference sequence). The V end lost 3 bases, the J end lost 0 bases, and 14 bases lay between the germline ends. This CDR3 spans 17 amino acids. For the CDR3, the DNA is TGTGCCAGCAGCCAGCTAGTCGGCCAATCGAACACCGGGGAGCTGTTTTTT. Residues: CASSQLVGQSNTGELFF. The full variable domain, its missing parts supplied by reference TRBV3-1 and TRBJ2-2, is DTAVSQTPKYLVTQMGNDKSIKCEQNLGHDTMYWYKQDSKKFLKIMFSYNNKELIINETVPNRFSPKSPDKAHLNLHINSLELGDSAVYFCASSQLVGQSNTGELFFGEGSRLTVL.

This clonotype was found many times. The CDR3 nucleotides are TGCGCCAGCAGCTTGGACTCAGGGGGTAGGGAGCAGTACTTC. It codes for CASSLDSGGREQYF. The chain combines TRBV5-1 with TRBJ2-7; 7 nucleotides agree with TRBD1. CDR3 length: 14 amino acids. V trimming: 0 bases; J trimming: 7 bases; junction bases outside the gene matches: 7. The germline gives CDR1 SGHRS, CDR2 YFSETQ.

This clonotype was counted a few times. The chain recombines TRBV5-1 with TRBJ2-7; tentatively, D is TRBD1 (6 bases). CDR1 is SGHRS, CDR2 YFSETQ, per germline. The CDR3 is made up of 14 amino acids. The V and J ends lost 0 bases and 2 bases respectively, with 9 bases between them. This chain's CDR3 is CASSLEGEAYEQYF. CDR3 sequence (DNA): TGCGCCAGCAGCTTGGAGGGGGAAGCCTACGAGCAGTACTTC.

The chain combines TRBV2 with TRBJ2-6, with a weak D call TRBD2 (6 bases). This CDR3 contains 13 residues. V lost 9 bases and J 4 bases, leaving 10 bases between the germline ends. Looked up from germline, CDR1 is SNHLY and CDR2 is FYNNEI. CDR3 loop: CARQAGGANVLTF. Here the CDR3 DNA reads TGTGCCAGGCAGGCGGGAGGGGCCAACGTCCTGACTTTC.

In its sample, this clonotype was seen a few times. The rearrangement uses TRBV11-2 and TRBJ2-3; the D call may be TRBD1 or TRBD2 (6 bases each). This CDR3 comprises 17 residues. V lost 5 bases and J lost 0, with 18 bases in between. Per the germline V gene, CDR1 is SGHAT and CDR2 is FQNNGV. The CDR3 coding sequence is TGTGCCAGCAGCCCCGGGCGCTGGGGGGCTAGCACAGATACGCAGTATTTT. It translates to CASSPGRWGASTDTQYF.

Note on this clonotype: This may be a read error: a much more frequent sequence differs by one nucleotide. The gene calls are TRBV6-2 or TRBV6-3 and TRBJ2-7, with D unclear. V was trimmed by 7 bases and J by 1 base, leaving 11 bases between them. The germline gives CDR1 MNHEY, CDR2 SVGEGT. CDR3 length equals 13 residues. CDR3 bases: TGTGCCAGCACCCTTCACATATCCTACGAGCAGTACTTC. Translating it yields CASTLHISYEQYF.

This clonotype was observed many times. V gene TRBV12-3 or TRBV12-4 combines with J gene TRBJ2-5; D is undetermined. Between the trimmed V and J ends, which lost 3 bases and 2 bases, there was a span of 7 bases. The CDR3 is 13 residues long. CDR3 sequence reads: CASSLGRQETQYF. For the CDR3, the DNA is TGTGCCAGCAGTTTGGGCAGACAAGAGACCCAGTACTTC.

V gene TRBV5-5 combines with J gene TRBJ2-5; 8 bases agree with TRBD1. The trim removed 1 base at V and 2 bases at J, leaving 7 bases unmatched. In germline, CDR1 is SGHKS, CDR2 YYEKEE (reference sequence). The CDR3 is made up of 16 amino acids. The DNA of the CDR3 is TGTGCCAGCAGCTTGTGGGTGACAGGGGTACAAGAGACCCAGTACTTC. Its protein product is CASSLWVTGVQETQYF.

The CDR3 DNA sequence: TGCGCCAGCAGCCAAGAAATCGGGGTCCCTGAAGCTTTCTTT. It yields the protein CASSQEIGVPEAFF. The chain is built from TRBV4-3 and TRBJ1-1; D not certain. The V end lost 0 bases, the J end lost 6 bases, and 11 bases lay between the germline ends. The CDR3 loop spans 14 amino acids. The germline CDR1 and CDR2 sequences are LGHNA and YSLEER.

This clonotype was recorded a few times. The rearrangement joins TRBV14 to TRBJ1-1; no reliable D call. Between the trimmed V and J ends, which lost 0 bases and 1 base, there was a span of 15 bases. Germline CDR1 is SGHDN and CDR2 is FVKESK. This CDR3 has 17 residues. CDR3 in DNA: TGTGCCAGCAGCCAAGATAGGACGCTTGAAGAGAACACTGAAGCTTTCTTT. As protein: CASSQDRTLEENTEAFF.

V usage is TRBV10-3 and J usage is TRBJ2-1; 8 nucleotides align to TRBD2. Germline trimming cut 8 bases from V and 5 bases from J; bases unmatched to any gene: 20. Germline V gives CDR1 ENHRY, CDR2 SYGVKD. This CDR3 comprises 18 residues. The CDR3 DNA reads TGTGCCATCTCGGGCAGCGAGCGGGAGTCCCAGGACGACAATGAGCAGTTCTTC. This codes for CAISGSERESQDDNEQFF.

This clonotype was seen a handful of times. The CDR3 loop is CASSRDRGANYGYTF. The CDR3 DNA reads TGTGCCAGCAGCCGGGACAGGGGAGCTAACTATGGCTACACCTTC. The chain joins TRBV2 to TRBJ1-2; 10 bases are shared with TRBD1. This CDR3 has 15 residues. J gave up 0 bases and V 6 bases, and 4 bases lay outside the gene matches. Germline CDR1 SNHLY, CDR2 FYNNEI.

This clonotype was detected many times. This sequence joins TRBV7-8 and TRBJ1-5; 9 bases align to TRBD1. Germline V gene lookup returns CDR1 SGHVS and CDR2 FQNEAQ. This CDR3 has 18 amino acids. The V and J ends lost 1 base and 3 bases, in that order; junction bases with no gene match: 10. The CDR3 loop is CASSLVGGGTGFNQPQHF. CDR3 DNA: TGTGCCAGCAGCTTAGTCGGGGGTGGGACAGGGTTCAATCAGCCCCAGCATTTT.

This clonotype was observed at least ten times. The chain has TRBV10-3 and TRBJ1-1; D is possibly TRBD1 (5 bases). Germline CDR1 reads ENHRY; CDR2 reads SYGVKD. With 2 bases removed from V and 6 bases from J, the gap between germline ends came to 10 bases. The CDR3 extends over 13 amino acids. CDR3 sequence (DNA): TGTGCCATCAGTGAGGCAAGGGGACCTGAAGCTTTCTTT. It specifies CAISEARGPEAFF.

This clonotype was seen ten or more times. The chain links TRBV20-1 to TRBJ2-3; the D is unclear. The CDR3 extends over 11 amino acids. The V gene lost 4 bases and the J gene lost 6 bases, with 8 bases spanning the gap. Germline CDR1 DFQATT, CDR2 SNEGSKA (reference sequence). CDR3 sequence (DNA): TGCAGTGCTAATCAAGGGGATACGCAGTATTTT. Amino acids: CSANQGDTQYF.

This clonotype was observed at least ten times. The CDR3 spells CASSLATGKTNTEAFF. The CDR3 nucleotides are TGCGCCAGCAGCTTGGCGACAGGGAAAACGAACACTGAAGCTTTCTTT. V usage is TRBV5-1 and J usage is TRBJ1-1, with 7 bases lining up with TRBD1. The CDR3 totals 16 residues. Losses at the gene ends were 0 bases for V and 1 base for J; bases not matched to a gene: 6. CDR1 and CDR2 from the germline V gene are SGHRS and YFSETQ.

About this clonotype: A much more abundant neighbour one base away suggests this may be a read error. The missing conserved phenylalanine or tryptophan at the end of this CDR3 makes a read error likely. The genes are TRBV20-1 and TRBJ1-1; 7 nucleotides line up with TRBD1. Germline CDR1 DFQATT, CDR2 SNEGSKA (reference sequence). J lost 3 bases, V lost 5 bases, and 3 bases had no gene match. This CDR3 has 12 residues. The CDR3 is CSAPDRDTEAFY. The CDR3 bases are TGCAGTGCTCCTGACAGGGACACTGAAGCTTTCTAT.